This T cell receptor beta chain was sequenced for a study of shared clonotypes between healthy human individuals. Findings and caveats of the study: All-four-donor shared clonotypes had higher generation probabilities than non-shared clonotypes did.

The germline CDR1 and CDR2 sequences are SNHLY and FYNNEI. There are 15 residues in the CDR3. Trimming cost V 5 bases and J 2 bases; bases outside gene matches: 8. Of note for this clone: Its antigen is undetermined.

Profiled with immunoSEQ multiplex PCR; TCRdb holds only in-frame clones, not every one. The sample holds 2 million to 2.5 million clones, just over 90% seen once. The sequence came from a man younger than 30 in good health. Some clones in this sample may be carry-over from other donors' samples. V is TRBV2 and J is TRBJ2-5; 7 bases agree with TRBD1. Sequenced material: naive CD4+ T cells from PBMCs. Subset specified: CD45RA+ positively selected. This CDR3 reads CASSITGATQETQYF. The CDR3 nucleotides read TGTGCCAGCAGTATTACAGGGGCCACACAAGAGACCCAGTACTTC.